This entry lists 30 T cell receptor beta chains sequenced from one sample in a study of early stage breast cancer tumors. Profiled with immunoSEQ multiplex PCR; TCRdb holds only in-frame clones, not every one. Of some 30,000 clones in the sample, roughly four fifths were seen once. The sample was breast tumor tissue. Receptors were obtained from a person aged 25 to 40 with breast cancer.

The V gene is TRBV5-1, the J gene TRBJ2-1; 14 bases agree with TRBD2. V was pared by 4 bases and J by 8 bases, with 5 bases of the junction left unmatched. CDR3 length: 15 residues. The germline gives CDR1 SGHRS, CDR2 YFSETQ. CDR3 loop: CASSPGLAGAYEQFF. The CDR3 nucleotides read TGCGCCAGCAGCCCGGGACTAGCGGGAGCATATGAGCAGTTCTTC.

This CDR3 is CASSFRGISGELFF. The DNA for the CDR3 is TGTGCCAGCAGCTTTAGAGGGATCAGCGGGGAGCTGTTTTTT. The V and J genes are TRBV7-2 and TRBJ2-2; D might be TRBD2 (5 bases). V was pared by 3 bases and J by 7 bases, with 12 bases between. Germline V lookup: CDR1 SGHTA, CDR2 FQGNSA. This CDR3 contains 14 residues.

Only a few counts were recorded for this clone. The J gene is TRBJ1-2, the V gene TRBV30, with D maybe TRBD1 (5 bases). This CDR3 has 14 residues. V shed 7 bases and J shed 4 bases, with 19 bases lying between them. CDR1 is GTSNPN, CDR2 SVGIG, per germline (reference sequence). Here the CDR3 DNA reads TGTGCCTCCCGGAGGGACGACAGCCTCTATGGCTACACCTTC. The encoded protein is CASRRDDSLYGYTF.

The chain has TRBV10-3 and TRBJ2-7, with TRBD2 identical over 9 bases. There are 15 residues in the CDR3. V was pared by 0 bases and J by 2 bases, with 2 bases of the junction left unmatched. CDR1 ENHRY and CDR2 SYGVKD come from the germline V gene. The CDR3 bases are TGTGCCATCAGTGAGTCGACTAGCGGCGCCTACGAGCAGTACTTC. Protein product: CAISESTSGAYEQYF.

The rearrangement joins TRBV5-1 to TRBJ1-5; D perhaps matches TRBD1 (5 bases). This CDR3 contains 14 residues. Trimming removed 0 bases from V and 1 base from J, with 5 bases in between. Germline lookup yields CDR1 SGHRS and CDR2 YFSETQ. DNA for the CDR3: TGCGCCAGCAGCTTGGCAGGGAGCAATCAGCCCCAGCATTTT. It is translated as CASSLAGSNQPQHF. Full variable domain (missing parts from reference TRBV5-1 and TRBJ1-5): KAGVTQTPRYLIKTRGQQVTLSCSPISGHRSVSWYQQTPGQGLQFLFEYFSETQRNKGNFPGRFSGRQFSNSRSEMNVSTLELGDSALYLCASSLAGSNQPQHFGDGTRLSIL.

The CDR3 region has the DNA TGTGCCAGCAGCCCCGGTGGTTCCATCAACGAGCAGTACTTC. It is translated as CASSPGGSINEQYF. V and J are TRBV7-9 and TRBJ2-7; D not resolved. The CDR3 has 14 residues. The germline V gene encodes CDR1 SEHNR and CDR2 FQNEAQ (reference sequence). Trimming cost V 5 bases and J 5 bases, with 16 bases left between them.

The chain joins TRBV18 to TRBJ1-2; D remains ambiguous. The V end lost 0 bases, the J end lost 8 bases, and 10 bases lay between the germline ends. Germline V gene data show CDR1 as KGHSH and CDR2 as LQKENI. The CDR3 totals 13 residues. The CDR3 DNA sequence: TGTGCCAGCTCACCACCCATATGGCGAGGCTACACCTTC. Protein product: CASSPPIWRGYTF.

The chain has TRBV6-6 and TRBJ2-7, with D tentatively TRBD1 (5 bases). The CDR3 runs 12 residues. The V end lost 7 bases, the J end lost 3 bases, and 10 bases lay between the germline ends. Germline values: CDR1 MNHNY, CDR2 SVGAGI (reference sequence). The CDR3 DNA reads as TGTGCCAGCAATCAGGGCCGCTACGAGCAGTACTTC. Protein sequence: CASNQGRYEQYF.

This chain links TRBV27 with TRBJ2-2; 11 bases fit TRBD2. Germline CDR1 is MNHEY and CDR2 is SMNVEV (reference sequence). This CDR3 has 16 residues. Unmatched junction bases numbered 8, after V lost 4 bases and J lost 7 bases. The CDR3 protein is CASSSLAGGLGGELFF. CDR3 DNA: TGTGCCAGCAGTTCTTTAGCGGGAGGGCTAGGCGGGGAGCTGTTTTTT.

The CDR3 nucleotides are TGTGCCAGCAGCTTAGGGGGGGGCTCAACGGTCCCCGGGGAGCTGTTTTTT. It is translated as CASSLGGGSTVPGELFF. This chain uses TRBV7-8 with TRBJ2-2; tentatively, D is TRBD2 (7 bases). The CDR3 contains 17 residues. The germline V gene encodes CDR1 SGHVS and CDR2 FQNEAQ. V shed 1 base and J shed 6 bases, with 18 bases lying between them.

This chain uses TRBV4-3 with TRBJ2-5; 11 nucleotides agree with TRBD2. Per germline, CDR1 LGHNA and CDR2 YSLEER. This CDR3 comprises 16 residues. After removal of 3 bases from V and 5 bases from J, the junction contained 8 bases not matched to a gene. The CDR3 sequence is CASSHLAGGRAETQYF. The DNA of the CDR3 is TGCGCCAGCAGCCATCTAGCGGGAGGAAGGGCGGAGACCCAGTACTTC.

The chain recombines TRBV5-4 with TRBJ2-5; a possible D gene is TRBD2 (6 bases). Germline V gene lookup returns CDR1 SGHNT and CDR2 YYREEE (reference sequence). The CDR3 has 13 amino acids. The V gene lost 0 bases and the J gene lost 5 bases, with 8 bases spanning the gap. The CDR3 DNA follows: TGTGCCAGCAGCTTGGGACTAGAGGAGACCCAGTACTTC. Amino acid sequence: CASSLGLEETQYF. The variable domain in full, with the rest retrieved from reference TRBV5-4 and TRBJ2-5, is ETGVTQSPTHLIKTRGQQVTLRCSSQSGHNTVSWYQQALGQGPQFIFQYYREEENGRGNFPPRFSGLQFPNYSSELNVNALELDDSALYLCASSLGLEETQYFGPGTRLLVL.

V and J are TRBV6-5 and TRBJ1-2; D is unresolved. V shed 6 bases and J shed 0 bases, with 8 bases lying between them. The CDR3 spans 13 residues. CDR1 and CDR2 from the germline V gene are MNHEY and SVGAGI. The CDR3 DNA follows: TGTGCCAGCAGCCGGACTACTAACTATGGCTACACCTTC. Translated, it gives CASSRTTNYGYTF.

A single count supports this clone. V and J are TRBV6-6 and TRBJ1-1; D is possibly TRBD1 (5 bases). Trimming stripped 3 bases from V and 6 bases from J, with 14 bases between. CDR1 is MNHNY, CDR2 SVGAGI, per germline (reference sequence). This CDR3 region has 14 residues. CDR3 loop: CASSYEGAGAEAFF. CDR3 nucleotide sequence: TGTGCCAGCAGTTATGAAGGGGCGGGGGCTGAAGCTTTCTTT.

The genes are TRBV7-2 and TRBJ1-1, with 9 bases matching TRBD1. The CDR3 runs 14 residues. Losses at the gene ends were 3 bases for V and 4 bases for J; bases not matched to a gene: 3. CDR1 and CDR2 (germline): SGHTA, FQGNSA. As DNA, the CDR3 is TGTGCCAGCAGCTTGAACAGGGGGCGCACTGAAGCTTTCTTT. Translating gives CASSLNRGRTEAFF.

This clone was seen a handful of times. V is TRBV30 and J is TRBJ2-2; 7 bases are a match to TRBD1. Germline values: CDR1 GTSNPN, CDR2 SVGIG (reference sequence). CDR3 size: 17 residues. The trim removed 4 bases at V and 0 bases at J, leaving 11 bases unmatched. For the CDR3, the DNA is TGTGCCTGGAAGCGAAAGGCAGGGGGAGCGAACACCGGGGAGCTGTTTTTT. As protein: CAWKRKAGGANTGELFF.

The CDR3 spells CASSRTGGIDYGYTF. The DNA of the CDR3 is TGTGCCAGCAGTCGGACAGGGGGCATTGACTATGGCTACACCTTC. V and J are TRBV6-1 and TRBJ1-2; 11 bases are shared with TRBD1. V lost 5 bases, J lost 3 bases, and 5 bases stayed unmatched. This CDR3 comprises 15 residues. CDR1 and CDR2 from the germline V gene are MNHNS and SASEGT.

This chain links TRBV5-1 with TRBJ2-6; 8 nucleotides line up with TRBD1. After removal of 4 bases from V and 4 bases from J, the junction contained 10 bases not matched to a gene. Germline V gene data show CDR1 as SGHRS and CDR2 as YFSETQ. The CDR3 loop spans 17 amino acids. CDR3 DNA sequence: TGCGCCAGCAGCAGGGGACAGGATTTGCGGGGGGCCAACGTCCTGACTTTC. Encoded protein: CASSRGQDLRGANVLTF. The full variable domain, completed using reference TRBV5-1 and TRBJ2-6, is KAGVTQTPRYLIKTRGQQVTLSCSPISGHRSVSWYQQTPGQGLQFLFEYFSETQRNKGNFPGRFSGRQFSNSRSEMNVSTLELGDSALYLCASSRGQDLRGANVLTFGAGSRLTVL.

CDR3: CASSLFSSGRSETQYF. The CDR3 DNA is TGTGCCAGCAGCTTATTCTCTAGCGGGAGATCAGAGACCCAGTACTTC. The chain is built from TRBV7-2 and TRBJ2-5; TRBD2 aligns across 10 bases. The trim removed 2 bases at V and 4 bases at J, leaving 7 bases unmatched. Per germline, CDR1 SGHTA and CDR2 FQGNSA. The CDR3 covers 16 residues. Full variable domain (rest looked up from reference TRBV7-2 and TRBJ2-5): GAGVSQSPSNKVTEKGKDVELRCDPISGHTALYWYRQSLGQGLEFLIYFQGNSAPDKSGLPSDRFSAERTGGSVSTLTIQRTQQEDSAVYLCASSLFSSGRSETQYFGPGTRLLVL.

The rearrangement joins TRBV5-8 to TRBJ1-6; D gene uncertain. V was pared by 1 base and J by 6 bases, with 5 bases between. Germline assignment: CDR1 SGHTS and CDR2 YDEGEE. The CDR3 runs to 13 residues. CDR3 protein: CASSLSFNSPLHF. In DNA, the CDR3 is TGTGCCAGCAGCTTGTCATTTAATTCACCCCTCCACTTT.

Here the CDR3 reads CASSLVLASSYEQYF. DNA for the CDR3: TGCGCCAGCAGCTTGGTCCTAGCGAGCTCCTACGAGCAGTACTTC. The chain recombines TRBV5-1 with TRBJ2-7, with a tentative D call TRBD2 (6 bases). This CDR3 has 15 residues. CDR1 is SGHRS, CDR2 YFSETQ, per germline. Between the trimmed V and J ends, which lost 0 bases and 0 bases, there was a span of 10 bases.

V is TRBV6-5 and J is TRBJ2-2; D gene uncertain. V was cut by 2 bases and J by 5 bases, with 3 bases left in between. The CDR3 loop spans 12 amino acids. The germline V gene has CDR1 MNHEY and CDR2 SVGAGI. DNA for the CDR3: TGTGCCAGCAGTTACCTGACCGGGGAGCTGTTTTTT. This translates into CASSYLTGELFF.

This clone was counted only a few times. The CDR3 DNA reads as TGTGCCAGCAGCGTTTCAACCCTAACTGAAGCTTTCTTT. Translating it yields CASSVSTLTEAFF. This chain joins TRBV9 and TRBJ1-1; no firm D call. Germline V gives CDR1 SGDLS, CDR2 YYNGEE. The CDR3 totals 13 residues. V lost 2 bases, J lost 5 bases, and 10 bases lay in between.

The chain combines TRBV5-5 with TRBJ2-3, with a weak D call TRBD2 (5 bases). The CDR3 has 16 amino acids. Germline CDR1 reads SGHKS; CDR2 reads YYEKEE (reference sequence). Deletions cut 4 bases from V and 0 bases from J, with 15 bases between. CDR3 sequence reads: CASSEGRVPSTDTQYF. CDR3 sequence (DNA): TGTGCCAGCAGCGAGGGTAGGGTCCCTAGCACAGATACGCAGTATTTT.

V is TRBV30 and J is TRBJ2-1; D is unclear. The CDR3 covers 11 residues. V lost 1 base and J lost 8, with 6 bases in between. Germline V gene sequence: CDR1 GTSNPN, CDR2 SVGIG (reference sequence). This CDR3 reads CAWSASYEQFF. CDR3 DNA: TGTGCCTGGAGTGCCTCATATGAGCAGTTCTTC.

This clone showed up just a few times. The chain employs TRBV5-1 and TRBJ2-3; TRBD1 agrees at 10 bases. V gave up 0 bases and J gave up 6 bases; unmatched junction bases: 1. Germline V gene lookup returns CDR1 SGHRS and CDR2 YFSETQ. CDR3 size: 14 residues. The CDR3 region is CASSLGQGADTQYF. The CDR3, as DNA: TGCGCCAGCAGCTTGGGACAGGGGGCGGATACGCAGTATTTT.

This clone came up a few times. The rearrangement uses TRBV19 and TRBJ1-3; D gene ambiguous. The germline V gene has CDR1 LNHDA and CDR2 SQIVND (reference sequence). CDR3 length: 13 residues. Trimming left V 9 bases short and J 6 bases short, with 15 bases between. The CDR3: CASRLMTLNTIYF. The CDR3 DNA reads TGTGCCAGCCGCTTAATGACTTTAAACACCATATATTTT.

The chain carries TRBV5-4 and TRBJ2-1; 8 bases map to TRBD1. This CDR3 has 12 amino acids. With 2 bases clipped from V and 9 bases from J, the junction kept 1 base outside the gene matches. CDR1 and CDR2 (germline): SGHNT, YYREEE (reference sequence). The CDR3 region is CASSLDRGEQFF. The CDR3 DNA reads as TGTGCCAGCAGCTTAGACAGGGGTGAGCAGTTCTTC. Complete variable domain (other parts from reference TRBV5-4 and TRBJ2-1): ETGVTQSPTHLIKTRGQQVTLRCSSQSGHNTVSWYQQALGQGPQFIFQYYREEENGRGNFPPRFSGLQFPNYSSELNVNALELDDSALYLCASSLDRGEQFFGPGTRLTVL.

The count of this clone is one. This rearrangement joins TRBV25-1 to TRBJ2-1, with TRBD1 matching 12 bases. Germline CDR1 MGHDK, CDR2 SYGVNS. Losses at the gene ends were 2 bases for V and 4 bases for J; bases not matched to a gene: 3. This CDR3 has 16 amino acids. This chain's CDR3 is CASSEGTGGAYNEQFF. CDR3 nucleotide sequence: TGTGCCAGCAGTGAAGGGACAGGGGGCGCTTACAATGAGCAGTTCTTC.

This clone was detected only a few times. The chain has TRBV15 and TRBJ2-5; 12 bases line up with TRBD2. Germline CDR1 LNHNV, CDR2 YYDKDF (reference sequence). Trimming cost V 3 bases and J 3 bases; bases outside gene matches: 2. The CDR3 sequence is 15 residues long. The CDR3 DNA sequence: TGTGCCACCAGCAGGACTAGCGGGAGCGAAGAGACCCAGTACTTC. Encoded protein: CATSRTSGSEETQYF.